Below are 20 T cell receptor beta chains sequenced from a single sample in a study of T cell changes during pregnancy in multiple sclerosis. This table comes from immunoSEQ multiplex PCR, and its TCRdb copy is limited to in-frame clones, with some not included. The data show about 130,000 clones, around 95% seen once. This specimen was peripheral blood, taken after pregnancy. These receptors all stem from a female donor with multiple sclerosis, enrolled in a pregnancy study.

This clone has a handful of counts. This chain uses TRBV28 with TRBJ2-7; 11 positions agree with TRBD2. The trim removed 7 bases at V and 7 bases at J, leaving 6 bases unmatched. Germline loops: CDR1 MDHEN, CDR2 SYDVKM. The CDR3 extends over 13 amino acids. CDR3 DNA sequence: TGTGCCAGCATTAGCGGGAGGGCAAGGGAGCAGTACTTC. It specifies CASISGRAREQYF.

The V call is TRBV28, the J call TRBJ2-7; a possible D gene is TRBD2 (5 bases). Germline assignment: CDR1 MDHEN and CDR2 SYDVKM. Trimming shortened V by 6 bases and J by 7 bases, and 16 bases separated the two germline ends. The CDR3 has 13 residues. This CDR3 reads CASSSGPRGEQYF. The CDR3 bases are TGTGCCAGCAGCTCCGGGCCCCGGGGTGAGCAGTACTTC.

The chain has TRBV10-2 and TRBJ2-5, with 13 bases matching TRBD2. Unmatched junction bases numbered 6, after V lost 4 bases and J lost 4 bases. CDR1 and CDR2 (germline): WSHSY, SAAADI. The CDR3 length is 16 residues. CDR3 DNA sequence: TGCGCCAGCAGTGCTACTAGCGGGAGGGCCAGAGAGACCCAGTACTTC. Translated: CASSATSGRARETQYF.

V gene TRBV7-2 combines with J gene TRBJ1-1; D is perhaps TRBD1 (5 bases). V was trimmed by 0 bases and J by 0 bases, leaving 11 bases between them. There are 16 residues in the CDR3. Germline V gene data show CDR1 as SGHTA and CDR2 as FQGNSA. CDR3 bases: TGTGCCAGCAGCTTAGCGCGCCCAGGGCTGAACACTGAAGCTTTCTTT. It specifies CASSLARPGLNTEAFF. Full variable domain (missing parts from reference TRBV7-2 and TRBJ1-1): GAGVSQSPSNKVTEKGKDVELRCDPISGHTALYWYRQSLGQGLEFLIYFQGNSAPDKSGLPSDRFSAERTGGSVSTLTIQRTQQEDSAVYLCASSLARPGLNTEAFFGQGTRLTVV.

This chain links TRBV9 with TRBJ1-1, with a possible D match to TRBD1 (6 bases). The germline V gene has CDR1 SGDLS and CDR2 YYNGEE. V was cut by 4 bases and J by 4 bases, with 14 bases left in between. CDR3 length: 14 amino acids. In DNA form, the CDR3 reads TGTGCCAGCAGCCCCCGGAGAGGGGGCACTGAAGCTTTCTTT. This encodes CASSPRRGGTEAFF. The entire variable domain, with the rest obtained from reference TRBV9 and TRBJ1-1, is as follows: DSGVTQTPKHLITATGQRVTLRCSPRSGDLSVYWYQQSLDQGLQFLIQYYNGEERAKGNILERFSAQQFPDLHSELNLSSLELGDSALYFCASSPRRGGTEAFFGQGTRLTVV.

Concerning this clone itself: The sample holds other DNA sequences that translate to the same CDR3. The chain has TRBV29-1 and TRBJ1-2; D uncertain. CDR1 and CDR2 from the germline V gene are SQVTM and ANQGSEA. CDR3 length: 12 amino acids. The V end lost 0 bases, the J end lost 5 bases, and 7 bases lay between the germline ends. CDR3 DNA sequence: TGCAGCGTTGAAGATCGGGGTTATGGCTACACCTTC. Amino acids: CSVEDRGYGYTF.

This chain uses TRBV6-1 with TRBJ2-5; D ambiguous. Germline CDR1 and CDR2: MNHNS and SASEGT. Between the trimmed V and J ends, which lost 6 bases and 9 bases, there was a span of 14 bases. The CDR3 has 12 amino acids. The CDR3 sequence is CASRQRQRSQYF. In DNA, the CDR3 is TGTGCCAGCAGGCAGAGGCAAAGGTCCCAGTACTTC.

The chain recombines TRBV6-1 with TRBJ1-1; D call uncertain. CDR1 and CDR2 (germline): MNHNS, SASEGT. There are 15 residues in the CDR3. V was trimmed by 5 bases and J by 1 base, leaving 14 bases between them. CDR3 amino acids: CASSKTWEENTEAFF. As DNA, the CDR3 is TGTGCCAGCAGTAAGACTTGGGAGGAGAACACTGAAGCTTTCTTT.

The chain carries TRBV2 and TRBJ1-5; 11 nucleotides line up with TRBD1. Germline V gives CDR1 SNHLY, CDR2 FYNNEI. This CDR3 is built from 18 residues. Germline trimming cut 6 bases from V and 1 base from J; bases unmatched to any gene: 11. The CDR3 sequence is CASRGDGQGAWSNQPQHF. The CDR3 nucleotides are TGTGCCAGCAGGGGAGATGGACAGGGGGCTTGGAGCAATCAGCCCCAGCATTTT.

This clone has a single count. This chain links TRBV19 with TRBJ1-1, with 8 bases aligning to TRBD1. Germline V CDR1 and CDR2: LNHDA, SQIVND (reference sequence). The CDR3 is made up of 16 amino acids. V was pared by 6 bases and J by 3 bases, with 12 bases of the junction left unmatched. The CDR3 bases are TGTGCCAGTAGCTCTCTGACAGGGGAAATCGACACTGAAGCTTTCTTT. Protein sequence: CASSSLTGEIDTEAFF. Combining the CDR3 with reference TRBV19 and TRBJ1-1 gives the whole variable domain DGGITQSPKYLFRKEGQNVTLSCEQNLNHDAMYWYRQDPGQGLRLIYYSQIVNDFQKGDIAEGYSVSREKKESFPLTVTSAQKNPTAFYLCASSSLTGEIDTEAFFGQGTRLTVV.

CDR3 residues: CAIRNGRSSYNEQFF. CDR3 in DNA: TGTGCCATCAGGAACGGGAGAAGCTCCTACAATGAGCAGTTCTTC. The chain carries TRBV10-3 and TRBJ2-1, with D perhaps matching TRBD2 (6 bases). Germline V CDR1 and CDR2: ENHRY, SYGVKD. V lost 6 bases to trimming and J lost 0 bases, with 12 bases between them. The CDR3 has 15 amino acids.

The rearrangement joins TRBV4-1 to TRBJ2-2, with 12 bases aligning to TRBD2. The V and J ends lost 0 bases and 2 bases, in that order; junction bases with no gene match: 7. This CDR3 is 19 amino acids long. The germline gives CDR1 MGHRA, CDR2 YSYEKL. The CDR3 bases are TGCGCCAGCAGCCAAGAAGCCGCTAGCGGGAGGGCAAACACCGGGGAGCTGTTTTTT. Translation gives CASSQEAASGRANTGELFF.

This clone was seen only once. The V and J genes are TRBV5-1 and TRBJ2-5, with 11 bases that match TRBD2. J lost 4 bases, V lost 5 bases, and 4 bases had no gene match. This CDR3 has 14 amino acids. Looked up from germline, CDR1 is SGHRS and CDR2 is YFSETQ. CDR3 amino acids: CASSVAGGRETQYF. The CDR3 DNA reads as TGCGCCAGCAGTGTAGCGGGAGGGCGAGAGACCCAGTACTTC.

The DNA for the CDR3 is TGTGCCAGCAGCCGACCGGGACTAGAGGGTGAGACCCAGTACTTC. This sequence encodes CASSRPGLEGETQYF. The genes are TRBV7-9 and TRBJ2-5; 8 bases match TRBD2. V was pared by 5 bases and J by 5 bases, with 10 bases of the junction left unmatched. This CDR3 has 15 amino acids. The germline V gene encodes CDR1 SEHNR and CDR2 FQNEAQ (reference sequence). Together with reference TRBV7-9 and TRBJ2-5, the CDR3 gives the full variable domain: DTGVSQNPRHKITKRGQNVTFRCDPISEHNRLYWYRQTLGQGPEFLTYFQNEAQLEKSRLLSDRFSAERPKGSFSTLEIQRTEQGDSAMYLCASSRPGLEGETQYFGPGTRLLVL.

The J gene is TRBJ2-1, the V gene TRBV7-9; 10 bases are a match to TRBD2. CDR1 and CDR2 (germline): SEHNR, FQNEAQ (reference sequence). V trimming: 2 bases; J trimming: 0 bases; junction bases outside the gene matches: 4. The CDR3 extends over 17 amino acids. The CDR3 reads CASSLTLAGHSYNEQFF. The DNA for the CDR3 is TGTGCCAGCAGCTTAACACTAGCGGGACACTCCTACAATGAGCAGTTCTTC.

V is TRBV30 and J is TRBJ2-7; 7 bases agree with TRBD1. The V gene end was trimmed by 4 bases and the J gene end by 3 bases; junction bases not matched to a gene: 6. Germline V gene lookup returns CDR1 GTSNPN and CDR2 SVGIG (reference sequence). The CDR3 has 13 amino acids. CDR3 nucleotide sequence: TGTGCCTGGAAGGGGACAGCGCGCTACGAGCAGTACTTC. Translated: CAWKGTARYEQYF.

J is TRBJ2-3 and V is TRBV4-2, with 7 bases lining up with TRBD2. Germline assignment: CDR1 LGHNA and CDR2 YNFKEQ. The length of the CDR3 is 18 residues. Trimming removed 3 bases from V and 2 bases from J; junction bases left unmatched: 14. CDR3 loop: CASSQEDWEGSSTDTQYF. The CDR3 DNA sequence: TGTGCCAGCAGCCAGGAGGATTGGGAGGGTTCGTCCACAGATACGCAGTATTTT.

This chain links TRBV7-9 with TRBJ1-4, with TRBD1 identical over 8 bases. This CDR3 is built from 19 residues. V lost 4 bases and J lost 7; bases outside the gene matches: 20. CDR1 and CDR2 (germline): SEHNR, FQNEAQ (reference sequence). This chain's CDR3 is CASSSIHRDRSPKREKLFF. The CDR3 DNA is TGTGCCAGCAGCTCCATACACCGGGACAGGAGCCCTAAGCGTGAAAAACTGTTTTTT.

For the CDR3, the DNA is TGCGCCAGCAGCCAAGATAGTGCGGTAGCCTCCTACAATGAGCAGTTCTTC. It codes for CASSQDSAVASYNEQFF. The chain uses TRBV4-1 and TRBJ2-1; no firm D call. CDR3 length: 17 residues. V was trimmed by 0 bases and J by 0 bases, leaving 12 bases between them. Germline V gene sequence: CDR1 MGHRA, CDR2 YSYEKL.

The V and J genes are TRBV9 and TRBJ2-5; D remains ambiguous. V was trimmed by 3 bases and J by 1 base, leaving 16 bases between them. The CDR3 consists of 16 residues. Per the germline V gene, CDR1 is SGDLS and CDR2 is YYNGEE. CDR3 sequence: CASSAFSPWAQETQYF. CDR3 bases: TGTGCCAGCAGCGCTTTTTCCCCTTGGGCCCAAGAGACCCAGTACTTC. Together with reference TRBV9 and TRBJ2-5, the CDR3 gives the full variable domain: DSGVTQTPKHLITATGQRVTLRCSPRSGDLSVYWYQQSLDQGLQFLIQYYNGEERAKGNILERFSAQQFPDLHSELNLSSLELGDSALYFCASSAFSPWAQETQYFGPGTRLLVL.